This T cell receptor (beta chain) was sequenced during a study of cytomegalovirus exposure and HLA in healthy donors. Trimming removed 4 bases from V and 9 bases from J; junction bases left unmatched: 8. CDR3 length equals 15 residues. CDR1 and CDR2 (germline): SGDLS, YYNGEE. The method was immunoSEQ multiplex PCR; TCRdb's version includes in-frame clones alone and lacks a portion of them. The profile shows more than 250,000 clones, approximately 86% of them singletons. Sequences were obtained from PBMCs. The TCR comes from a woman in her thirties in good health and CMV-seropositive. The gene calls are TRBV9 and TRBJ2-1, with TRBD1 identical over 12 bases. CDR3 in amino acids: CASSSGTGGYGEQFF. The CDR3, as DNA: TGTGCCAGCAGCTCGGGGACAGGGGGCTATGGTGAGCAGTTCTTC.